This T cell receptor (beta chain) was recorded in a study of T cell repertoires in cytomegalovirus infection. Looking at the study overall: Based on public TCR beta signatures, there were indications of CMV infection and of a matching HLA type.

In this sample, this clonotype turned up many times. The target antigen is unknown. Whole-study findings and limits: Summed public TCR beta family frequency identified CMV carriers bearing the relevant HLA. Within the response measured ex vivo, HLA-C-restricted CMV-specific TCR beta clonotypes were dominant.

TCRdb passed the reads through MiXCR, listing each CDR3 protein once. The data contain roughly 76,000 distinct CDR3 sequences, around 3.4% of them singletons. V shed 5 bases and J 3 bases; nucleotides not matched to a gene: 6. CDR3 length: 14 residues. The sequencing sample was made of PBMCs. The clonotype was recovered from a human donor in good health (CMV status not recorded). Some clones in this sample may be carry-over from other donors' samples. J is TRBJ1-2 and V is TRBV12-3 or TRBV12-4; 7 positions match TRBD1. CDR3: CASSRTGADYGYTF. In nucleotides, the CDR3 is TGTGCCAGCAGTCGTACAGGGGCAGACTATGGCTACACCTTC.